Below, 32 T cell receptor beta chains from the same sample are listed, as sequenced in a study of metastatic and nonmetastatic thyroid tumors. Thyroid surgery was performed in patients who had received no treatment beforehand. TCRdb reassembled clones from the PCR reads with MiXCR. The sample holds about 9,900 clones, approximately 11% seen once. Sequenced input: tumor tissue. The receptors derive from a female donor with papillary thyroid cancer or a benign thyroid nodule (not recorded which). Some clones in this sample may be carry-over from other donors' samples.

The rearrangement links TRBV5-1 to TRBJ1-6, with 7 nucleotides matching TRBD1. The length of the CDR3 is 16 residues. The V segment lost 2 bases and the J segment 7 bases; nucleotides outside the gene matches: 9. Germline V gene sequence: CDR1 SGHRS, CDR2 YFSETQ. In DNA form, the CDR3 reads TGCGCCAGCAGCTTAGTACAGGGGTTGGGCAATTCACCCCTCCACTTT. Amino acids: CASSLVQGLGNSPLHF.

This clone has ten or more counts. The CDR3 sequence: CASSTRRGRTYNEQFF. The DNA for the CDR3 is TGTGCCAGTAGTACCCGTCGCGGGCGTACCTACAATGAGCAGTTCTTC. The chain employs TRBV19 and TRBJ2-1, with D perhaps matching TRBD2 (5 bases). The CDR3 spans 16 residues. CDR1 and CDR2 (germline): LNHDA, SQIVND (reference sequence). The V end was cut by 4 bases, the J end by 2 bases, with 15 bases between.

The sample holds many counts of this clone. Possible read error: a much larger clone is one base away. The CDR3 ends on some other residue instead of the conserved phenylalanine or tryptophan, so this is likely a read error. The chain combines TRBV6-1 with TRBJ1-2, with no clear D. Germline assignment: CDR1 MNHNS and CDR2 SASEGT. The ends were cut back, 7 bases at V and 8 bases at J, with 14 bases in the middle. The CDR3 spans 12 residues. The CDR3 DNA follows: TGTGCCAGCATGGGGTTTGTGGAGGGCTACACCCTC. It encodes CASMGFVEGYTL.

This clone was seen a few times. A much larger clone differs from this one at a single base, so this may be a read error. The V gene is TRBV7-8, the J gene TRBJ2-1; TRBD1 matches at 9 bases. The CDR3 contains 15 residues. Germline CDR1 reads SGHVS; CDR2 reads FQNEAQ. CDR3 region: CASGRRQGVNNEQFF. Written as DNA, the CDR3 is TGTGCCAGCGGCCGACGACAGGGGGTCAACAATGAACAGTTCTTC.

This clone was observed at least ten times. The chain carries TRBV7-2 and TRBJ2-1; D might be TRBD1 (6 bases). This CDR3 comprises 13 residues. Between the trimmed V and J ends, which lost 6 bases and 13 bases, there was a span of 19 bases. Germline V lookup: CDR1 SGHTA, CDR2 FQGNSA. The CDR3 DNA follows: TGTGCCAGCAGTTTTCTCAAACCGGGACACCAGTTCTTC. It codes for CASSFLKPGHQFF.

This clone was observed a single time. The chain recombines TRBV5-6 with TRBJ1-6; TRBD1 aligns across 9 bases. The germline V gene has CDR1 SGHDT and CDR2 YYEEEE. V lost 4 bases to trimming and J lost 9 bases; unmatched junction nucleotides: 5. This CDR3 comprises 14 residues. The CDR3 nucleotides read TGTGCCAGCAGCGGGGGACAGGGACTTTCACCCCTCCACTTT. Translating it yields CASSGGQGLSPLHF. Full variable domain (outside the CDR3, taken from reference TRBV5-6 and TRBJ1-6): DAGVTQSPTHLIKTRGQQVTLRCSPKSGHDTVSWYQQALGQGPQFIFQYYEEEERQRGNFPDRFSGHQFPNYSSELNVNALLLGDSALYLCASSGGQGLSPLHFGNGTRLTVT.

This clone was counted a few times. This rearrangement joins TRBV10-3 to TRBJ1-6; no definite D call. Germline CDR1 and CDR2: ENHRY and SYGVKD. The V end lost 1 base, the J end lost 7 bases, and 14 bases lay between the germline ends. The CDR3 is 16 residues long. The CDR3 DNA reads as TGTGCCATCAGTGAGTTGCGTGTACAGAACAATTCACCCCTCCACTTT. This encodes CAISELRVQNNSPLHF.

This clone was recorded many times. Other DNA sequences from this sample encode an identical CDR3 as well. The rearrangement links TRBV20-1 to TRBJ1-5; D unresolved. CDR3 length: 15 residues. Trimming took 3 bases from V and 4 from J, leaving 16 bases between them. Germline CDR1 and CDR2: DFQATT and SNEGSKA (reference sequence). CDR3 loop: CSASLYHGPNQPQHF. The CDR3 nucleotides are TGCAGTGCTAGCTTGTATCACGGTCCTAATCAGCCCCAGCATTTT.

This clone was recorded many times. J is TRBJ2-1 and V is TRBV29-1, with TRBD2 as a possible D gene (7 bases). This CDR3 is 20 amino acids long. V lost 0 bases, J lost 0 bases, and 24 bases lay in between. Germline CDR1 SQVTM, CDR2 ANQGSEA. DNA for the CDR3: TGCAGCGTTGAAGATCTTATGGCGGGGGCCCAATTAAGCTCCTACAATGAGCAGTTCTTC. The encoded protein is CSVEDLMAGAQLSSYNEQFF.

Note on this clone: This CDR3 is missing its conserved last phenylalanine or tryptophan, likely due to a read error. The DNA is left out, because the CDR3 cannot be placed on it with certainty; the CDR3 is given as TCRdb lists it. CDR3: CASSHLDRGAEAFS. The chain combines TRBV5-1 with TRBJ1-1; the DNA was not used to check the table's D call, TRBD1. With termini counted, the CDR3 has 14 amino acids. Germline CDR1 SGHRS, CDR2 YFSETQ.

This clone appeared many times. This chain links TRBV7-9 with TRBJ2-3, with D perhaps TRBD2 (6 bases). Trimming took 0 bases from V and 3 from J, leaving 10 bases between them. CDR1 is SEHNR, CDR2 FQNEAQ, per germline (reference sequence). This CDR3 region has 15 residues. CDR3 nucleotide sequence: TGTGCCAGCAGCTTAGCTGGGCGGGGAACAGATACGCAGTATTTT. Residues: CASSLAGRGTDTQYF.

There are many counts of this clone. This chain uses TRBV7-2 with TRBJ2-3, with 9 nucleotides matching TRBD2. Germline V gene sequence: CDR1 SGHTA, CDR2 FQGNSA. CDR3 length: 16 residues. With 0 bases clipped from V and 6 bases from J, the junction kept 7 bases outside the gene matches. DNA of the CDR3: TGTGCCAGCAGCTTAGCTCGAGCGGGAGGTTCGGATACGCAGTATTTT. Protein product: CASSLARAGGSDTQYF.

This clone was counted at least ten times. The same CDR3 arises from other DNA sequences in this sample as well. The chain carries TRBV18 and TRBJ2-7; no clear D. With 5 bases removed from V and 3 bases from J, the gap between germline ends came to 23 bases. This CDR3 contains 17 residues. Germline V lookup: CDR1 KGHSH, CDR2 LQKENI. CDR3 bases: TGTGCCAGCTCATCTGTTCACGAGACCAACCCCCACTACGAGCAGTACTTC. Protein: CASSSVHETNPHYEQYF.

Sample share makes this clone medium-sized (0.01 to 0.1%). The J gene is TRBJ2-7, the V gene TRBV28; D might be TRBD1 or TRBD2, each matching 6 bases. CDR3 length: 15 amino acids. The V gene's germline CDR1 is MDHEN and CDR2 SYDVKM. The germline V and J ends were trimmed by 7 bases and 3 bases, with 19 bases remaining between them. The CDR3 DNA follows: TGTGCCAGCAACGACGGGGGCGCGGGCGGCTACGAGCAGTACGTC. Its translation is CASNDGGAGGYEQYV.

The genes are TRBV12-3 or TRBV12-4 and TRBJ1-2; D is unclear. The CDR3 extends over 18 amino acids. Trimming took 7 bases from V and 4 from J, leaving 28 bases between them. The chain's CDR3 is CASTRLGGLGPRSYGYTF. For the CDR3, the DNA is TGTGCCAGCACCCGATTGGGCGGCCTGGGCCCTCGGTCCTATGGCTACACCTTC.

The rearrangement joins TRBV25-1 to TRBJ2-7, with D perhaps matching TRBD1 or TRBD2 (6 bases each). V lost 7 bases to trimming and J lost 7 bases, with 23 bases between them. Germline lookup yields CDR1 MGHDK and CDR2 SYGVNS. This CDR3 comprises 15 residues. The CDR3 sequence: CASKNLGGGRGEQYF. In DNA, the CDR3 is TGTGCCAGCAAAAACTTAGGGGGAGGACGGGGGGAGCAGTACTTC.

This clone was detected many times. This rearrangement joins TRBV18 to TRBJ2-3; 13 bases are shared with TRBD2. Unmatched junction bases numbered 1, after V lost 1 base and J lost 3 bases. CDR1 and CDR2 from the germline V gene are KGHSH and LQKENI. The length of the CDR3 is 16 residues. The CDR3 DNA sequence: TGTGCCAGCTCACCACTGACTAGCGGGAGGACAGATACGCAGTATTTT. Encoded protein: CASSPLTSGRTDTQYF.

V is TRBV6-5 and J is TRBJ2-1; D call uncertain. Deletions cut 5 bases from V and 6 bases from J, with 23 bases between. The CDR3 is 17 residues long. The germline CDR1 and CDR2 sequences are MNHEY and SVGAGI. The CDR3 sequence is CASSPRVWAARSNEQFF. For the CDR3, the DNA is TGTGCCAGCAGTCCTCGCGTATGGGCGGCCCGGAGCAATGAGCAGTTCTTC.

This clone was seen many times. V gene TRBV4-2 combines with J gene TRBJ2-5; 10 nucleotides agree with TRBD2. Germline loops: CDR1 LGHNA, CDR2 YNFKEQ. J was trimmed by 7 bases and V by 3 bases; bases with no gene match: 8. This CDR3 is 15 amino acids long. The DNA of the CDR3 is TGTGCCAGCAGCCAGGCTAGCGGGAGAACCGGGACCCAGTACTTC. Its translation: CASSQASGRTGTQYF.

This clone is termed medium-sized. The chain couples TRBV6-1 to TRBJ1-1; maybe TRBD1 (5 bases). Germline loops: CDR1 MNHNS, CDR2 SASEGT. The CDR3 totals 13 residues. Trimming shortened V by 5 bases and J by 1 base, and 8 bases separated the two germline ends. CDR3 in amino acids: CASSTDRNTEAFF. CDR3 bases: TGTGCCAGCAGTACCGACAGGAACACTGAAGCTTTCTTT.

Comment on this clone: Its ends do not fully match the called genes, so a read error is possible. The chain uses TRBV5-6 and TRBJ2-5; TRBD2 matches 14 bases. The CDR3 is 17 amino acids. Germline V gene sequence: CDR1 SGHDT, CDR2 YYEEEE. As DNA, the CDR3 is TGCGCCAGCGGCCTCAGACTAGCGGGAGGGCCCGGGGAGACCCAGTACTTC. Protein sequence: CASGLRLAGGPGETQYF.

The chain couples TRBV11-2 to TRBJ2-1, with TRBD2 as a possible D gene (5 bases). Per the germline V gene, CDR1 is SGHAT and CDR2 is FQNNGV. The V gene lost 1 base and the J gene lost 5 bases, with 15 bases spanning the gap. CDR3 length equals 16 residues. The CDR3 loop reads CASSLGWARVHNEQFF. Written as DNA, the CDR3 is TGTGCCAGCAGCTTAGGATGGGCGAGGGTTCACAATGAGCAGTTCTTC.

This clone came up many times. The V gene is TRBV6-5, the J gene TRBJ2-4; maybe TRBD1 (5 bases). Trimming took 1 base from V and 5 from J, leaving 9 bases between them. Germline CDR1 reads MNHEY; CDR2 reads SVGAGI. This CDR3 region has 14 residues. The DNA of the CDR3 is TGTGCCAGCAGTTACTACCCAGGGCAAAACATTCAGTACTTC. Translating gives CASSYYPGQNIQYF.

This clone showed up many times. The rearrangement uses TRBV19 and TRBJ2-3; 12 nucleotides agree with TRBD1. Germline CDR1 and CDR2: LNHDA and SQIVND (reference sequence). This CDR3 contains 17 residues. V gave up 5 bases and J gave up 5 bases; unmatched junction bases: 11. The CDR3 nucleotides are TGTGCCAGTAGTGGACTGGGACAGGGGGCAACTAAAGATACGCAGTATTTT. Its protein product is CASSGLGQGATKDTQYF.

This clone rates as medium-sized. Here the CDR3 reads CASRRTGDPYGYTF. The CDR3 nucleotides are TGTGCCAGCAGACGAACAGGGGACCCCTATGGCTACACCTTC. V and J are TRBV28 and TRBJ1-2; 7 bases are shared with TRBD1. The CDR3 is 14 residues long. V lost 6 bases and J lost 4; bases outside the gene matches: 8. Per germline, CDR1 MDHEN and CDR2 SYDVKM.

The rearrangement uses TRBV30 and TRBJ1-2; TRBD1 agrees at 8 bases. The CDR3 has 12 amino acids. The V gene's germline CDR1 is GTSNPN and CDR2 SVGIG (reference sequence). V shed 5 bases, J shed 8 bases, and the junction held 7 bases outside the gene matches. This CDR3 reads CAWDDRGSGYTF. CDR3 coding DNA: TGTGCCTGGGATGACAGGGGTTCGGGCTACACCTTC.

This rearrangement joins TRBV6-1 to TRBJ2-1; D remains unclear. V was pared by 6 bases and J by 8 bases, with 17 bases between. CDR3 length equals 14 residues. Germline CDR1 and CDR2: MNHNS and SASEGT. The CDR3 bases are TGTGCCAGCAGGCGACGAGAGTCTCTCCATGAGCAGTTCTTC. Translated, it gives CASRRRESLHEQFF.

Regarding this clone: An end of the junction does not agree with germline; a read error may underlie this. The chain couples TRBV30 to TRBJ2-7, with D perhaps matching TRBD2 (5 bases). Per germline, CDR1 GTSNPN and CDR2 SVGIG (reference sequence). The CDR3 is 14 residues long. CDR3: CTWRAGVGFYEQYF. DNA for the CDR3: TGTACCTGGAGAGCCGGGGTGGGCTTCTACGAGCAGTACTTC.

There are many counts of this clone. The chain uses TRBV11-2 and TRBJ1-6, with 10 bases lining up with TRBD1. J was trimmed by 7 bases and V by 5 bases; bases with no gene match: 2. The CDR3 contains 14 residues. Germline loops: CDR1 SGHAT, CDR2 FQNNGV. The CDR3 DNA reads TGTGCCAGCAGCGCGGGACAGGGGAATTCACCCCTCCACTTT. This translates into CASSAGQGNSPLHF.

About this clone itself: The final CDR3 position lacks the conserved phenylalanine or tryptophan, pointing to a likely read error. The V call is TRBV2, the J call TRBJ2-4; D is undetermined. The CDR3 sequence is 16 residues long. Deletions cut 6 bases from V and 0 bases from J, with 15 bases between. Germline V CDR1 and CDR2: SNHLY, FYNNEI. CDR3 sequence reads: CASSGASSLAKNIQYS. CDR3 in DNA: TGTGCCAGCAGCGGAGCCAGTAGCCTAGCCAAAAACATTCAGTACTCC.

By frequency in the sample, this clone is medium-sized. CDR3 DNA sequence: TGTGCCAGCAGCCTCACAGGGACCTATGGCTACACCTTC. Protein sequence: CASSLTGTYGYTF. The chain couples TRBV12-3 or TRBV12-4 to TRBJ1-2; the D gene is possibly TRBD1 (6 bases). The CDR3 has 13 residues. V lost 6 bases, J lost 4 bases, and 12 bases lay in between.

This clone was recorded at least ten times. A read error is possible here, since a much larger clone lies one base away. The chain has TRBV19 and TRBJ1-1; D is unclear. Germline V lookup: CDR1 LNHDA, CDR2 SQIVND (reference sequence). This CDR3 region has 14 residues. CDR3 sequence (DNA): TGTGCCAGTAGTATCGGGGAAATGAACACTGGAGCTTTCTTT. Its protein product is CASSIGEMNTGAFF.